The clone carrying this T cell receptor beta chain was detected only a few times. Its target is unknown. This sample is drawn from a study of T cells after yellow fever vaccination. TCRdb itself ran the 5' RACE reads through MiXCR, one entry per CDR3 protein. The sample includes hundreds of thousands of distinct CDR3 sequences, less than 9.5% seen only once; the top ten take roughly 18%. Study-wide points: Booster samples showed a return of most primary-vaccination clones (almost 97% CD4, 88% CD8).

The length of the CDR3 is 16 residues. V was pared by 6 bases and J by 2 bases, with 14 bases between. Germline V gene lookup returns CDR1 MNHNS and CDR2 SASEGT. This chain uses TRBV6-1 with TRBJ2-6; D unresolved. This material consisted of PBMCs, taken around 45 days after the first yellow fever vaccination. The TCR comes from a young man who received the YFV17D yellow fever vaccine. In nucleotides, the CDR3 is TGTGCCAGCAGCCTCGAAGCTGCGGCTGGGGCCAACGTCCTGACTTTC. Protein product: CASSLEAAAGANVLTF.